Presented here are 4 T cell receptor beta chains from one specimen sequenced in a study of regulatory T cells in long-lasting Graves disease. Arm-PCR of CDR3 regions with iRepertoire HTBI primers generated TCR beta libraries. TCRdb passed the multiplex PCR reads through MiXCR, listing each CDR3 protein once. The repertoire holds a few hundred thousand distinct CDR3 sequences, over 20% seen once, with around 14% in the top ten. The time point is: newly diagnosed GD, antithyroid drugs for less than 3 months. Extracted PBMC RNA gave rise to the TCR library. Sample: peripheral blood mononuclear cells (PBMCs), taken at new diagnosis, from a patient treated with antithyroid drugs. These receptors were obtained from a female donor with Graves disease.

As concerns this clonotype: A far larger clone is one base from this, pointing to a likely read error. CDR3: CASGLRAGGAAGELFF. The CDR3 coding sequence is TGTGCCAGCGGCCTCAGGGCTGGCGGGGCGGCCGGGGAGCTGTTTTTT. The rearrangement joins TRBV11-2 to TRBJ2-2; maybe TRBD2 (6 bases). This CDR3 has 16 residues. V was trimmed by 8 bases and J by 6 bases, leaving 22 bases between them. Germline-derived CDR1 and CDR2 are SGHAT and FQNNGV.

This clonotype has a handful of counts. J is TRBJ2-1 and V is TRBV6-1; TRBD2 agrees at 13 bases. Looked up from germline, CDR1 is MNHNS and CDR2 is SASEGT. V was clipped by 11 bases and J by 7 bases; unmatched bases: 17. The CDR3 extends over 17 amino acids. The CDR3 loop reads CAGGRKPGTSGTNEQFF. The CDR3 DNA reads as TGTGCCGGGGGACGTAAGCCTGGGACTAGCGGGACTAATGAGCAGTTCTTC.

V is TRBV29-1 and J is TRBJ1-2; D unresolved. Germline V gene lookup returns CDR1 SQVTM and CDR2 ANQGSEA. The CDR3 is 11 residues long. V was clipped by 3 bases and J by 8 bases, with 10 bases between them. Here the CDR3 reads CSVDGGGGYTF. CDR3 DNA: TGCAGCGTTGATGGCGGCGGCGGCTACACCTTC.

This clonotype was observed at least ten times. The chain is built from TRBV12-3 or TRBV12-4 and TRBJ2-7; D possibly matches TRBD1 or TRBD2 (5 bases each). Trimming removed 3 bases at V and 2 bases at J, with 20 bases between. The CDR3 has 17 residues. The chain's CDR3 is CASSLVRGAFGTYEQYF. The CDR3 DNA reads TGTGCCAGCAGTTTGGTGAGGGGAGCATTTGGAACCTACGAGCAGTACTTC.